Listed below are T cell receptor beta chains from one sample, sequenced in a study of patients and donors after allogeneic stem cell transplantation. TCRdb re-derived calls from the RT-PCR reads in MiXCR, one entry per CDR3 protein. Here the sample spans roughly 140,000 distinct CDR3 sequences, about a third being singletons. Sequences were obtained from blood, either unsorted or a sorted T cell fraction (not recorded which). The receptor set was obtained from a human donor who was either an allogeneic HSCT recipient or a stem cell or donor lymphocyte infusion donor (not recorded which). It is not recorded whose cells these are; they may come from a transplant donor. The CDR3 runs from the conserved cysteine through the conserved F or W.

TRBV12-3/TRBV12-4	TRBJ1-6	CASSQGENAPLHF
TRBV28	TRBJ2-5	CASSLEAGPYRETQYF
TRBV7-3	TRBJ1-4	CASSLTGNNEKLFF
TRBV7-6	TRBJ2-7	CASSSTPGTGGHEQYF
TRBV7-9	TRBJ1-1	CASSQVEAFF
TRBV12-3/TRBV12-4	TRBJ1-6	CASSLGTGVSPLHF
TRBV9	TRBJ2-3	CASSVEGGPSMMNTQYF
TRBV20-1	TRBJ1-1	CSPLRVTEAFF
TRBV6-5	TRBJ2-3	CASSATLAGEDPGTDTQYF
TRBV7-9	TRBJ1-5	CASSPQGNQPQHF
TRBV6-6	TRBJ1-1	CASSYSLLNTEAFF
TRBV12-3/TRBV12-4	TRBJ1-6	CASSWGTVNSPLHF
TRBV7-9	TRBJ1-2	CASSLVVYGYTF
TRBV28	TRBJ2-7	CASRQAGTGLYEQYF
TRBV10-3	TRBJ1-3	CAISAALGQPGNTIYF
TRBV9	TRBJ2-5	CASSDQMETQYF
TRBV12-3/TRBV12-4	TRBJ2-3	CASSPIDLTDTQYF
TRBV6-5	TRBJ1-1	CATLTGGNTEAFF
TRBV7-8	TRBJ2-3	CASSFGRRTDTQYF
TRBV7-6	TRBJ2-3	CASSFTGGFSTDTQYF
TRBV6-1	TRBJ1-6	CASSDYLPGQYNSPLHF
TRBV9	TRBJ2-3	CASSVGSGGTDTQYF
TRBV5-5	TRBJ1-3	CASSWGGPENTIYF
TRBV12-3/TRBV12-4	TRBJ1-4	CASSLGQGTGRGEKLLF
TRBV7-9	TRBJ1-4	CASSRGQGPVHREKLFF
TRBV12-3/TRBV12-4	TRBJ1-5	CASSSPKTSNQPQHF